A single T cell receptor beta chain is shown here with its context. The ends were cut back, 2 bases at V and 1 base at J, with 9 bases in the middle. The CDR3 contains 14 residues. Germline CDR1 SGHKS, CDR2 YYEKEE (reference sequence). This specimen comes from a study of cytomegalovirus exposure and HLA in healthy donors. PCR amplification relied on 60 Vbeta primers (plus 13 Jbeta primers). Assay: immunoSEQ multiplex PCR; the TCRdb copy retains only in-frame clones and omits some. The data contain 200,000 to 250,000 clones, around 80% of them singletons. The specimen was PBMCs. V and J are TRBV5-5 and TRBJ1-1; TRBD1 might be the D (5 bases). This sequence originates from a woman aged 60-75 years in good health and CMV-seropositive. CDR3 in amino acids: CASSLGDSNTEAFF. The CDR3 DNA reads TGTGCCAGCAGCTTAGGGGACTCGAACACTGAAGCTTTCTTT.